A single sample gave rise to the 13 T cell receptor beta chains below, sequenced in a study of T cells after yellow fever vaccination. TCRdb processed the 5' RACE reads anew with MiXCR; each CDR3 protein has one entry. The sample has 350,000 to 450,000 distinct CDR3 sequences, roughly 6.1% seen once. Sequenced here: PBMCs, sampled 5 days after the yellow fever booster vaccination. The receptor set was obtained from a man aged 30 to 39 who received the YFV17D yellow fever vaccine.

The chain links TRBV6-5 to TRBJ2-1; 9 bases are a match to TRBD2. After removal of 6 bases from V and 14 bases from J, the junction contained 5 bases not matched to a gene. CDR3 size: 11 residues. CDR1 is MNHEY and CDR2 is SVGAGI in the germline V gene. CDR3: CASSGGTSKFF. The CDR3 DNA sequence: TGTGCCAGCAGCGGGGGGACTAGCAAGTTCTTC.

The chain joins TRBV5-4 to TRBJ2-2, with 7 bases identical to TRBD1. The CDR3 consists of 16 residues. Germline assignment: CDR1 SGHNT and CDR2 YYREEE (reference sequence). With V trimmed by 4 bases and J by 6 bases, 12 bases remained unmatched. CDR3 DNA sequence: TGTGCCAGCAGCCACGTACAGGGGTCCTACGCCGGGGAGCTGTTTTTT. Translation gives CASSHVQGSYAGELFF. The full variable domain, with the rest looked up from reference TRBV5-4 and TRBJ2-2, is ETGVTQSPTHLIKTRGQQVTLRCSSQSGHNTVSWYQQALGQGPQFIFQYYREEENGRGNFPPRFSGLQFPNYSSELNVNALELDDSALYLCASSHVQGSYAGELFFGEGSRLTVL.

The sample holds a few counts of this clonotype. This chain connects TRBV12-5 to TRBJ2-1; D is unclear. Trimming shortened V by 0 bases and J by 7 bases, and 16 bases separated the two germline ends. Per the germline V gene, CDR1 is LGHNT and CDR2 is FRNRAP. The CDR3 contains 16 residues. The CDR3, as DNA: TGTGCTAGTGGTTTGGTAGTCGGGCTGTCTGGGAATGAGCAGTTCTTC. Its protein is CASGLVVGLSGNEQFF.

This clonotype showed up many times. V and J are TRBV11-2 and TRBJ2-6, with D perhaps given as TRBD1 or TRBD2 (6 bases each). Trimming removed 5 bases at V and 0 bases at J, with 14 bases between. Germline V CDR1 and CDR2: SGHAT, FQNNGV. This CDR3 comprises 17 residues. The CDR3 is CASSIGGHSSGANVLTF. In DNA form, the CDR3 reads TGTGCCAGCAGCATAGGGGGGCATTCCTCTGGGGCCAACGTCCTGACTTTC. The whole variable domain, filled in from reference TRBV11-2 and TRBJ2-6, reads EAGVAQSPRYKIIEKRQSVAFWCNPISGHATLYWYQQILGQGPKLLIQFQNNGVVDDSQLPKDRFSAERLKGVDSTLKIQPAKLEDSAVYLCASSIGGHSSGANVLTFGAGSRLTVL.

This clonotype was counted ten times or more. This chain connects TRBV15 to TRBJ2-7, with TRBD2 matching over 10 bases. The CDR3 extends over 14 amino acids. The V segment lost 6 bases and the J segment 4 bases; nucleotides outside the gene matches: 6. From germline, CDR1 is LNHNV and CDR2 YYDKDF (reference sequence). CDR3 DNA sequence: TGTGCCACCAGTAGGACTAGCGGAAAATACGAGCAGTACTTC. Translation: CATSRTSGKYEQYF.

Only a few counts were recorded for this clonotype. This rearrangement joins TRBV6-2 or TRBV6-3 to TRBJ1-2, with 7 bases matching TRBD1. The CDR3 consists of 12 residues. Germline CDR1 reads MNHEY; CDR2 reads SVGEGT. With 6 bases clipped from V and 9 bases from J, the junction kept 7 bases outside the gene matches. CDR3: CASSAGGLSYTF. CDR3 sequence (DNA): TGTGCCAGCAGCGCAGGGGGACTCAGCTACACCTTC.

This clonotype was detected ten times or more. V is TRBV7-2 and J is TRBJ2-7, with TRBD2 matching 9 bases. V was clipped by 3 bases and J by 5 bases; unmatched bases: 8. There are 15 residues in the CDR3. In germline, CDR1 is SGHTA, CDR2 FQGNSA. CDR3 sequence reads: CASSFAGGPFNEQYF. CDR3 DNA: TGTGCCAGCAGCTTCGCGGGAGGGCCTTTCAACGAGCAGTACTTC.

This clonotype was observed many times. The V call is TRBV29-1, the J call TRBJ2-2, with TRBD1 matching over 9 bases. Trimming cost V 6 bases and J 1 base; bases outside gene matches: 6. Germline V gives CDR1 SQVTM, CDR2 ANQGSEA. The CDR3 loop spans 15 amino acids. The CDR3 here is CSVPRDRVNTGELFF. Written as DNA, the CDR3 is TGCAGCGTCCCCCGGGACAGGGTGAACACCGGGGAGCTGTTTTTT.

This clonotype was recorded a few times. The chain uses TRBV19 and TRBJ2-7; tentatively, D is TRBD1 (5 bases). V lost 2 bases and J 2 bases, leaving 10 bases between the germline ends. CDR3 size: 14 residues. Germline V CDR1 and CDR2: LNHDA, SQIVND (reference sequence). The CDR3 loop reads CASSIQGQTYEQYF. In DNA form, the CDR3 reads TGTGCCAGTAGTATACAGGGTCAGACCTACGAGCAGTACTTC.

This clonotype was recorded many times. The V and J genes are TRBV5-1 and TRBJ2-3; TRBD2 matches at 10 bases. Trimming cost V 6 bases and J 3 bases; bases outside gene matches: 7. Germline assignment: CDR1 SGHRS and CDR2 YFSETQ. This CDR3 is built from 15 residues. CDR3 region: CASKLAGLVTDTQYF. CDR3 nucleotides: TGCGCCAGCAAACTAGCGGGACTTGTTACAGATACGCAGTATTTT. Supplemented by reference TRBV5-1 and TRBJ2-3, the full variable domain reads KAGVTQTPRYLIKTRGQQVTLSCSPISGHRSVSWYQQTPGQGLQFLFEYFSETQRNKGNFPGRFSGRQFSNSRSEMNVSTLELGDSALYLCASKLAGLVTDTQYFGPGTRLTVL.

In its sample, this clonotype was seen a few times. This chain uses TRBV6-1 with TRBJ2-7; 10 bases line up with TRBD1. The CDR3 loop spans 15 amino acids. The germline CDR1 and CDR2 sequences are MNHNS and SASEGT. J was trimmed by 5 bases and V by 6 bases; bases with no gene match: 10. CDR3 nucleotides: TGTGCCAGCAGCCGGGGACAGGGGAGGTCGGACGAGCAGTACTTC. Translated, it gives CASSRGQGRSDEQYF.

V is TRBV20-1 and J is TRBJ2-1; TRBD2 agrees at 9 bases. This CDR3 is 14 amino acids long. V trimming: 3 bases; J trimming: 8 bases; junction bases outside the gene matches: 8. Germline CDR1 is DFQATT and CDR2 is SNEGSKA (reference sequence). The CDR3, as DNA: TGCAGTGCTAGGGCGGGAGGGGATTTGGATGAGCAGTTCTTC. Amino acids: CSARAGGDLDEQFF.

The genes are TRBV9 and TRBJ2-1; the match to TRBD2 covers 10 bases. V was clipped by 1 base and J by 9 bases; unmatched bases: 4. The CDR3 contains 14 residues. The germline gives CDR1 SGDLS, CDR2 YYNGEE. This CDR3 reads CASSVSSSGSEQFF. The DNA for the CDR3 is TGTGCCAGCAGCGTAAGCTCTAGCGGGAGTGAGCAGTTCTTC. The full variable domain, in which reference TRBV9 and TRBJ2-1 provide the parts outside the CDR3, is DSGVTQTPKHLITATGQRVTLRCSPRSGDLSVYWYQQSLDQGLQFLIQYYNGEERAKGNILERFSAQQFPDLHSELNLSSLELGDSALYFCASSVSSSGSEQFFGPGTRLTVL.